These T cell receptor beta chains were read from a single sample in a study of shared clonotypes between healthy human individuals. Assay: immunoSEQ multiplex PCR; the TCRdb copy retains only in-frame clones and omits some. The table has about 2.2 million clones, 90% to 95% seen once. The sequenced sample was naive CD8+ T cells from PBMCs. The receptors shown here come from a young man in good health. Some clones in this sample may be carry-over from other donors' samples. CDR3s include the opening cysteine and the closing phenylalanine or tryptophan. Each record gives: J gene, D gene, V gene, clone size, CDR3 DNA, CDR3 protein. The D gene is left open where the match is weak. Only some rows state a clone size, as once, few, many or a class for expanded clones.

TRBJ2-7	.	TRBV7-9	.	TGTGCCAGCAGCTTAGTTGGTTTTCCCTACGAGCAGTACTTC	CASSLVGFPYEQYF
TRBJ1-1	TRBD1	TRBV28	once	TGTGCCAGCAGCCTCTGGGACAGGGTTCATCGGCTGAACACTGAAGCTTTCTTT	CASSLWDRVHRLNTEAFF
TRBJ2-1	.	TRBV9	once	TGTGCCAGCAGCGCATTCGGGAACAATGAGCAGTTCTTC	CASSAFGNNEQFF
TRBJ2-7	TRBD2	TRBV9	.	TGTGCCAGCAGCGCCGAAAGCGGGAGGGCCGGCGACGAGCAGTACTTC	CASSAESGRAGDEQYF
TRBJ1-2	.	TRBV29-1	once	TGCAGCGTTGAGGAGACAGCTTATGGCTACACCTTC	CSVEETAYGYTF
TRBJ1-1	.	TRBV19	.	TGTGCCAGTAGTAAAGTTCGGGCTGAAGCTTTCTTT	CASSKVRAEAFF
TRBJ2-7	.	TRBV28	.	TGTGCCAGCAGTTTGACAGGATCCAGAGGCGAGCAGTACTTC	CASSLTGSRGEQYF
TRBJ2-7	TRBD2	TRBV7-9	once	TGTGCCAGCAGCTTAGAGGTCCTAGCGGGCATCTCCTACGAGCAGTACTTC	CASSLEVLAGISYEQYF
TRBJ2-3	TRBD2	TRBV9	.	TGTGCCAGCAGCGGACTCGGGGCTAGCGGGCGCACAGATACGCAGTATTTT	CASSGLGASGRTDTQYF
TRBJ2-3	TRBD2	TRBV2	once	TGTGCCAGCAGTGAAATGGCTAGCGGGAGTATTGATACGCAGTATTTT	CASSEMASGSIDTQYF
TRBJ1-2	.	TRBV19	once	TGTGCCAGTAGTATAGCAGCAGCGCCGGGAGGTGGCTACACCTTC	CASSIAAAPGGGYTF
TRBJ2-2	.	TRBV28	.	TGTGCCAGCAGTTTCTTCGCTCCGAACACCGGGGAGCTGTTTTTT	CASSFFAPNTGELFF
TRBJ1-5	.	TRBV4-1	.	TGCGCCAGCAGCCAAGATCCCAGCAATCAGCCCCAGCATTTT	CASSQDPSNQPQHF
TRBJ2-5	.	TRBV2	once	TGTGCCATTCAGGGATACCAAGAGACCCAGTACTTC	CAIQGYQETQYF
TRBJ1-1	.	TRBV5-5	.	TGTGCCAGCAGCTTTTGGGGGGCGAACACTGAAGCTTTCTTT	CASSFWGANTEAFF
TRBJ2-7	TRBD1	TRBV5-4	once	TGTGCCAGCAGCGACAGGGTTTACTACGAGCAGTACTTC	CASSDRVYYEQYF
TRBJ2-1	TRBD2	TRBV27	.	TGTGCCAGCAGCTTGCTTTTGACTAGCGGTAATTACAATGAGCAGTTCTTC	CASSLLLTSGNYNEQFF
TRBJ2-7	TRBD2	TRBV29-1	.	TGCAGCGTTGATTCGGCCGGCGTTGATGCCCACCGCGGGGTAGCGGGGAGCTCCTACGAGCAGTACTTC	CSVDSAGVDAHRGVAGSSYEQYF
TRBJ1-3	.	TRBV7-9	.	TGTGCCAGCAGCCGAACCCGGGGACCTGGAAACACCATATATTTT	CASSRTRGPGNTIYF
TRBJ2-7	.	TRBV19	.	TGTGCCAGTAGTATAGTCACAGGGCCAACCTACGAGCAGTACTTC	CASSIVTGPTYEQYF
TRBJ2-3	TRBD2	TRBV9	once	TGTGCCAGCAGCGTAGTCGCCGCGGGAGGCACAGATACGCAGTATTTT	CASSVVAAGGTDTQYF
TRBJ1-5	TRBD1	TRBV28	.	TGTGCCAGCAGTGCGAGGGACAGGTATTATAGCAATCAGCCCCAGCATTTT	CASSARDRYYSNQPQHF
TRBJ1-2	.	TRBV11-2	.	TGTGCCAGCAGCCACCCTAGGGGGTTTAGAGGCTACACCTTC	CASSHPRGFRGYTF
TRBJ2-7	TRBD2	TRBV10-2	.	TGCGCCAGCAGTGAATTAGCGGGAGCCTACGAGCAGTACTTC	CASSELAGAYEQYF
TRBJ2-1	.	TRBV6-4	.	TGTGCCAGCAGTGAGTCGGGGGCGCCTTACAATGAGCAGTTCTTC	CASSESGAPYNEQFF
TRBJ1-2	TRBD1	TRBV7-8	.	TGTGCCAGCAGCTTAGTACAGGGGGCTAACTATGGCTACACCTTC	CASSLVQGANYGYTF
TRBJ2-2	TRBD1	TRBV16	.	TGTGCCAGCAGACGACAGGGGGCTTACACCGGGGAGCTGTTTTTT	CASRRQGAYTGELFF
TRBJ2-1	TRBD2	TRBV27	.	TGTGCCAGCAGTTTACTTTACCTAGCGGCGACCTCCTACAATGAGCAGTTCTTC	CASSLLYLAATSYNEQFF
TRBJ2-7	.	TRBV5-5	.	TGTGCCAGCAGCTTGCATGCAACCGAGCAGTACTTC	CASSLHATEQYF
TRBJ2-1	.	TRBV5-1	.	TGCGCCAGCAGCTTGTCCGGACGCGGGGTCAATGAGCAGTTCTTC	CASSLSGRGVNEQFF
TRBJ2-3	.	TRBV7-3	.	TGTGCCAGCAGCTTAACTGGTACGGGCCTCACAGATACGCAGTATTTT	CASSLTGTGLTDTQYF
TRBJ2-5	.	TRBV21-1	.	TGTGCCAGCAGGCCGCGGGGGACAGGGAAGGAGACCCAGTACTTC	CASRPRGTGKETQYF